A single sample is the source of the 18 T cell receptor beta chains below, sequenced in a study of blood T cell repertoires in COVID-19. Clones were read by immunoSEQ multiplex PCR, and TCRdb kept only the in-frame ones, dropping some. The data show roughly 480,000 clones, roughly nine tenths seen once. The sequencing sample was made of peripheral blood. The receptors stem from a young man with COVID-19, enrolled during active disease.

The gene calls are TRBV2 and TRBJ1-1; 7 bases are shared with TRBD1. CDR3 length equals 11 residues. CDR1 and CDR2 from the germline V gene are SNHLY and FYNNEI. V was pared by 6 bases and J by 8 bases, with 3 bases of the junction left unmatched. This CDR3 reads CASSYRGEAFF. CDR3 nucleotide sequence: TGTGCCAGCAGCTACAGGGGCGAAGCTTTCTTT. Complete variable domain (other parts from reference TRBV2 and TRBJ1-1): EPEVTQTPSHQVTQMGQEVILRCVPISNHLYFYWYRQILGQKVEFLVSFYNNEISEKSEIFDDQFSVERPDGSNFTLKIRSTKLEDSAMYFCASSYRGEAFFGQGTRLTVV.

CDR3 nucleotide sequence: TGTGCCAGCAGGCAGAGGTCCGGGGAGCTGTTTTTT. Amino acids: CASRQRSGELFF. The V gene is TRBV7-6, the J gene TRBJ2-2; D not certain. V was pared by 6 bases and J by 6 bases, with 8 bases between. Germline V CDR1 and CDR2: SGHVS, FNYEAQ. This CDR3 contains 12 residues.

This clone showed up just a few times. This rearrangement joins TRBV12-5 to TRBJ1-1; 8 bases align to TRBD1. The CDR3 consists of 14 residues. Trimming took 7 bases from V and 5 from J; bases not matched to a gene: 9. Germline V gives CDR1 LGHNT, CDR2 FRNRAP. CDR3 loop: CASDKTGVGTEAFF. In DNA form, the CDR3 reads TGTGCTAGTGACAAGACAGGGGTCGGAACTGAAGCTTTCTTT.

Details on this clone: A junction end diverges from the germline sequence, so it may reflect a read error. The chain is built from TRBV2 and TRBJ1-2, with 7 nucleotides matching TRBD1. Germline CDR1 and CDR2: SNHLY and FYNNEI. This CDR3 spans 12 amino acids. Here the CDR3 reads CASSEGDSSSAF. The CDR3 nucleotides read TGTGCCAGCAGTGAAGGGGACAGTAGTTCGGCATTC.

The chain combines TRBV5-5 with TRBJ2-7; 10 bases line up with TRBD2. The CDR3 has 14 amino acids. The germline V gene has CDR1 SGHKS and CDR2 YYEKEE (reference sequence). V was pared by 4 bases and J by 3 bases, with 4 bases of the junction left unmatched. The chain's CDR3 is CASSNGLAVYEQYF. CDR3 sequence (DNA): TGTGCCAGCAGCAACGGACTAGCGGTCTACGAGCAGTACTTC.

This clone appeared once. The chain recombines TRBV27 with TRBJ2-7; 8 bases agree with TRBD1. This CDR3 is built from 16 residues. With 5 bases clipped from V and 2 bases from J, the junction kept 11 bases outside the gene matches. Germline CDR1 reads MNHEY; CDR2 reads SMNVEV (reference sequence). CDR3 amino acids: CASSPDFGQGTYEQYF. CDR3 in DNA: TGTGCCAGCAGTCCTGATTTCGGACAGGGCACCTACGAGCAGTACTTC.

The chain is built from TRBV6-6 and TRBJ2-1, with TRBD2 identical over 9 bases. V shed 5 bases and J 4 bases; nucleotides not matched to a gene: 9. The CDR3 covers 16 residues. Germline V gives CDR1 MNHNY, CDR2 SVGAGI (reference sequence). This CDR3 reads CASSISGSSGYNEQFF. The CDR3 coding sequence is TGTGCCAGCAGTATTAGCGGGAGTTCGGGATACAATGAGCAGTTCTTC.

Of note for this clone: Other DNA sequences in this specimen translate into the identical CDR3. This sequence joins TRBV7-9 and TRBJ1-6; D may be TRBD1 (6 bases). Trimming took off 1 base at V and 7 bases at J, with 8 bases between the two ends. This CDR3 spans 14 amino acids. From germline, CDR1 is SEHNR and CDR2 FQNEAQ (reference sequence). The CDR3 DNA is TGTGCCAGCAGCTTAGGGGGGCTCAATTCACCCCTCCACTTT. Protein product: CASSLGGLNSPLHF.

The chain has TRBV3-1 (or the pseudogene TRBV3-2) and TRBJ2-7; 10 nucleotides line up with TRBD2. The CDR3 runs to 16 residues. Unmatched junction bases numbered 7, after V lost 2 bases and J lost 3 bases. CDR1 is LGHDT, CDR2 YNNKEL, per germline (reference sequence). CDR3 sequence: CASSQRSSGGLYEQYF. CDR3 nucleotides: TGTGCCAGCAGCCAACGCTCTAGCGGGGGCCTCTACGAGCAGTACTTC.

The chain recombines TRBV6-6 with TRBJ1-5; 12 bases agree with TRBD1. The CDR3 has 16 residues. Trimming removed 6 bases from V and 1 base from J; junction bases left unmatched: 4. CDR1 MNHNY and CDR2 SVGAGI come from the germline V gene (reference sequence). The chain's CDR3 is CASRKGQGASNQPQHF. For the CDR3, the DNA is TGTGCCAGCAGAAAGGGACAGGGGGCAAGCAATCAGCCCCAGCATTTT.

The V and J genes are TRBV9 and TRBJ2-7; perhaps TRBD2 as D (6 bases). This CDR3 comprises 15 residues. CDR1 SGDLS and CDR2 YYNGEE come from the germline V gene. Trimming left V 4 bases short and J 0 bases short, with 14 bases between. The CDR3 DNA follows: TGTGCCAGCAGCACTTCCTCCGGGAGCTCCTACGAGCAGTACTTC. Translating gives CASSTSSGSSYEQYF.

The DNA of the CDR3 is TGTGCCAGCAGTGAAGCAGGGACTAACACCCCCTTGGAGCAGTTCTTC. Encoded protein: CASSEAGTNTPLEQFF. The chain has TRBV6-1 and TRBJ2-1, with 7 bases aligning to TRBD2. The CDR3 loop spans 16 amino acids. Germline V CDR1 and CDR2: MNHNS, SASEGT. J lost 10 bases, V lost 0 bases, and 12 bases had no gene match.

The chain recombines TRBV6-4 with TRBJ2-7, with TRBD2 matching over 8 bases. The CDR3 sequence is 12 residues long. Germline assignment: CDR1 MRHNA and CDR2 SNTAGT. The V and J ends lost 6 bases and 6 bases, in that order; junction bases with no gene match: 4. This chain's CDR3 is CASSGLAGEQYF. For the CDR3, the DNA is TGTGCCAGCAGCGGTCTAGCGGGCGAGCAGTACTTC.

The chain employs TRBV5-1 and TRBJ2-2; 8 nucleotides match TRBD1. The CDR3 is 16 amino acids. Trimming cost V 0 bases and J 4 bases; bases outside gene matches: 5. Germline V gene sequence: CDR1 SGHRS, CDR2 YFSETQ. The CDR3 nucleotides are TGCGCCAGCAGCTTGGCCGCAGGGGGCGGCACCGGGGAGCTGTTTTTT. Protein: CASSLAAGGGTGELFF.

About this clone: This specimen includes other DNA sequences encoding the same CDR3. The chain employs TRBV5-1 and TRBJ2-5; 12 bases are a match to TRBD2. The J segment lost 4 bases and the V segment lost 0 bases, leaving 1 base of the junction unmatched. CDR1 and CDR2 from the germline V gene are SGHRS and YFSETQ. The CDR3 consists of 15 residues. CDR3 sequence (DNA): TGCGCCAGCAGCTTGGGACTAGCGGGAGCAGAGACCCAGTACTTC. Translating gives CASSLGLAGAETQYF.

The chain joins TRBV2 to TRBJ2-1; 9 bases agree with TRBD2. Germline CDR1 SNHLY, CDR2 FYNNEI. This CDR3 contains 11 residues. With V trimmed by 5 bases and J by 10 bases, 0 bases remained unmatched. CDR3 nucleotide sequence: TGTGCCAGCAGTCTAGCGGGGGAGCAGTTCTTC. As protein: CASSLAGEQFF.

For the CDR3, the DNA is TGTGCCAGCAGTCGGGGAGGGGCAAGCTATGGCTACACCTTC. Residues: CASSRGGASYGYTF. The chain combines TRBV7-9 with TRBJ1-2; the D gene is possibly TRBD1 (5 bases). V was cut by 6 bases and J by 4 bases, with 15 bases left in between. The CDR3 covers 14 residues. Germline assignment: CDR1 SEHNR and CDR2 FQNEAQ (reference sequence).

The CDR3 is CASSRLSGGRETQYF. As DNA, the CDR3 is TGTGCCAGCAGCCGATTATCGGGGGGGCGGGAGACCCAGTACTTC. The V gene is TRBV7-9, the J gene TRBJ2-5; 8 bases match TRBD2. V lost 5 bases and J lost 5; bases outside the gene matches: 10. The CDR3 runs 15 residues. Per the germline V gene, CDR1 is SEHNR and CDR2 is FQNEAQ (reference sequence).